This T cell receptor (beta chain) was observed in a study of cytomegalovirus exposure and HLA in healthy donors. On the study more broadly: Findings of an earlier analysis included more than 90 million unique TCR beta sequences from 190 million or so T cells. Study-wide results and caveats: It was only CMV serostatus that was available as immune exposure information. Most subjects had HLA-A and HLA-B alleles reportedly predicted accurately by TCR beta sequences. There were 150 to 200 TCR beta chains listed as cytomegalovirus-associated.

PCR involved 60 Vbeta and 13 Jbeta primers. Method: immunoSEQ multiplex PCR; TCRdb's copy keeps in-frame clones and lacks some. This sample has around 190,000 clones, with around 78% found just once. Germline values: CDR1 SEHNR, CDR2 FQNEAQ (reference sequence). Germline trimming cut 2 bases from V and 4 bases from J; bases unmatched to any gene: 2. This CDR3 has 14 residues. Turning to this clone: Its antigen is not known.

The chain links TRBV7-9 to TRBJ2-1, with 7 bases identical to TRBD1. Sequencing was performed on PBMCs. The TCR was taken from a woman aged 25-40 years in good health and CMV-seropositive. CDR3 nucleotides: TGTGCCAGCAGCTTACAGGGACAGTACAATGAGCAGTTCTTC. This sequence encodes CASSLQGQYNEQFF.